This T cell receptor beta chain was captured in a study of PD-L1 blockade in urothelial cancer. Overall study context: As for prior chemotherapy regimens, patients had received 0 to 3.

Repertoires were generated with immunoSEQ multiplex PCR, while TCRdb's copy carries only in-frame clones and drops some. The sample has about 95,000 clones, around nine tenths seen once. J gave up 1 base and V 4 bases, and 9 bases lay outside the gene matches. This CDR3 comprises 16 residues. Germline V gives CDR1 LGHNA, CDR2 YSLEER. Study outcomes and limitations: Improved survival was predicted by pretreatment blood TCR clonality below the median.

Concerning this clone: What it binds is unknown.

Time point defined: pretreatment peripheral blood. Patients in the study were battling locally advanced or metastatic urothelial carcinoma. Material: PBMCs, obtained around atezolizumab (anti-PD-L1) treatment. The TCR comes from a man aged 55 to 70 with urothelial cancer. The genes are TRBV4-3 and TRBJ1-2, with 7 bases aligning to TRBD1. This CDR3 reads CASSLGTAPFNYGYTF. Here the CDR3 DNA reads TGCGCCAGCAGCCTAGGGACAGCACCGTTTAACTATGGCTACACCTTC.